Listed here is a single T cell receptor (beta chain). The antigen it recognizes is unknown. No base quality values were provided; no much bigger clone lies one nucleotide off. Spanning cysteine to phenylalanine, the CDR3 consists of 13 amino acids. CDR3 DNA only is kept here, 39 bases in frame from base 1. Trimming removed 4 bases from V and 7 bases from J; the gene matches leave 7 bases unexplained. In the germline V gene, CDR1 corresponds to SGHRS and CDR2 to YFSETQ. The library relied on 5' RACE. Sequenced on an Illumina HiSeq 2000. A universal primer binding site was added through template switching, and the final cDNA carried a unique molecular identifier so that TCR cDNA molecules could be counted accurately. Specific primers in the conserved constant-segment region were used to synthesize first-strand cDNA for TCR alpha and beta chains. To control for contamination, each cDNA library was double barcoded with a SMART-Mk sample barcode plus Illumina barcodes. TruSeq adapter sequences and Illumina sample barcodes were added in two successive PCR steps. The Illumina HiSeq platform was used with custom primers to sequence TCR alpha and beta cDNA libraries. Per the source publication's procedure: Raw reads were processed with MiGEC to extract unique molecular identifiers, and MiXCR was used to determine CDR3 positions. For each individual, recombination models were inferred using an EM algorithm with the repgenHMM and IGoR tools. Shared clonotypes were analyzed with the tcR package in R, and sharing was normalized by the product of cloneset sizes. To study raw recombination free of thymic and clonal selection effects, out-of-frame nonproductive sequences were analyzed. TCRdb handled the public reads itself, with Q25 trimming in fastp and clone calling in MiXCR, and kept productive beta chains. Records with the same CDR3 protein are collapsed into one entry carrying the most frequent genes and DNA. The V and J calls were determined by TCRdb, not by the authors. Here the sample has approximately 600,000 distinct CDR3 sequences; less than 9% occur a single time. The ten largest clones add up to roughly 1.6% of the sample.

The record originates from a study of identical twins listed by TCRdb under 2016. The study in broad terms: The study deep-sequenced TCR alpha and beta repertoires from monozygotic twins, unrelated adults of various ages and cord blood to test whether fetal clonotypes persist. To rule out contamination, the twin experiments were replicated at different times with different library preparation protocols. Summary of the overall study and its limitations: Compared with coincidental sharing between unrelated individuals, out-of-frame TCR alpha sequences shared between twins showed an excess of sequences with low generation probability. Excess twin sharing in beta out-of-frame sequences was weaker because fewer shared sequences lowered the signal-to-noise ratio. Out-of-frame TCR alpha sharing in monozygotic twins was systematically underestimated by recombination models, whereas sharing between unrelated individuals was in agreement with the recombination models. Invariant T cells such as MAIT and iNKT could partly confound zero-insertion analyses, though diverse VJ usage argued against this for most clonotypes. Fewer insertions were carried by abundant cord blood beta clonotypes, a similar but weaker trend appeared in young adult naive repertoires, and no such trend appeared in memory repertoires. Because the same donors could not be followed over many years, the conclusions depended on cross-sectional statistical analysis.

All donors were healthy Caucasians. Three pairs of female monozygotic twins, all aged roughly 18 to 29 years, were included in the twin cohort. Peripheral blood mononuclear cells were used as the source from which RNA for TCR libraries was isolated. These records were also assigned to another study, of yellow fever vaccine responses in identical twins. The second study, in turn, reports: The T cell response to vaccination in identical twins was reported by the authors to appear partly convergent and partly personalized. Focusing on identical twins, the study followed the T cell clones that responded to the vaccine, and did so with precision.

The sequence was collected from a woman aged 18 to 35 in good health. The sequence is built from TRBV5-1 and TRBJ1-2; the central 7 bases match TRBD1. The sample taken for sequencing was PBMCs. The CDR3 region: CASSSGQVVGYTF. The nucleotide sequence reads as follows: TGCGCCAGCAGCAGCGGACAGGTCGTTGGCTACACCTTC.